This TCR beta chain originates from a study of T cell responses to AZD1222 COVID-19 vaccine. Sequenced by immunoSEQ multiplex PCR; TCRdb stores in-frame clones only, minus some. The table records 110,000 to 150,000 clones, around 87% of them present only once. This clone was seen only a few times. The CDR3 loop spans 14 amino acids. Germline CDR1 and CDR2: MNHEY and SVGAGI. The V and J ends lost 7 bases and 0 bases respectively, with 10 bases between them. The material was peripheral blood, obtained on day 0 of AZD1222 vaccination. The source of this sequence is an adult in good health. The rearrangement uses TRBV6-5 and TRBJ1-5, with unresolved D. CDR3 amino acids: CASMMKISNQPQHF. The DNA for the CDR3 is TGTGCCAGCATGATGAAGATTAGCAATCAGCCCCAGCATTTT.